This is a list of T cell receptor beta chains from one sample in a study of human T cells and chemical hapten exposure. TCRdb redid the calling of the RACE reads with MiXCR, one entry per CDR3 protein. The sample includes 150,000 to 200,000 distinct CDR3 sequences, about a fifth of them seen just once. The source was whole blood, collected in connection with sensitization to the hapten diphenylcyclopropenone (DPC). These receptors all come from a woman aged 45 to 65 with alopecia areata. Some clones in this sample may be carry-over from other donors' samples. Both conserved end residues are trimmed from each CDR3.

J gene	V gene	CDR3 length	CDR3 protein
TRBJ2-1	TRBV5-1	14	ASSLERRSSYNEQF
TRBJ2-3	TRBV7-2	14	ASSRTGVTSTDTQY
TRBJ2-3	TRBV29-1	11	SALDRSTDTQY
TRBJ2-3	TRBV19	13	ASSIGALAGDTQY
TRBJ2-2	TRBV11-2	11	ASSSLTEVELF
TRBJ2-5	TRBV9	11	ASSQGGPQTQY
TRBJ2-2	TRBV3-1	13	ASSPRVSHTGELF
TRBJ2-3	TRBV6-6	11	ASSRRTAYTQY
TRBJ2-7	TRBV9	12	ASSPGQEAYEQY
TRBJ2-2	TRBV20-1	15	SARALAGGPGPGELF
TRBJ2-7	TRBV5-1	12	ASSLAVASSEQY
TRBJ1-1	TRBV7-9	11	ASIPGQNTEAF
TRBJ2-5	TRBV19	12	ASKYTGVLGTQY
TRBJ1-1	TRBV10-2	14	ASSESLWRGRTEAF
TRBJ1-1	TRBV12-3/TRBV12-4	12	ASSLERRGTEAF
TRBJ2-1	TRBV6-1	8	ASTGLSPF